This T cell receptor (beta chain) was found in a study of T cell responses to AZD1222 COVID-19 vaccine. Germline CDR1 and CDR2: MNHEY and SMNVEV (reference sequence). V was clipped by 3 bases and J by 9 bases, with 12 bases between them. The CDR3 covers 13 residues. Here immunoSEQ multiplex PCR was the method, and the copy in TCRdb shows in-frame clones only, minus some. The profile shows around 160,000 clones, roughly nine tenths of them singletons. The material was peripheral blood, obtained on day 0 of AZD1222 vaccination. The rearrangement uses TRBV27 and TRBJ2-1, with a possible D match to TRBD2 (6 bases). The TCR comes from an adult in good health. CDR3: CASSFRGVPEQFF. CDR3 in DNA: TGTGCCAGCAGTTTCCGCGGGGTCCCTGAGCAGTTCTTC.